This T cell receptor (beta chain) was observed in a study of shared clonotypes between healthy human individuals. TCRdb's table, derived via immunoSEQ multiplex PCR, lists solely in-frame clones and lacks some. The sample lists about 1 million clones, under 80% occurring once. CDR1 and CDR2 from the germline V gene are SGHAT and FQNNGV. CDR3 length: 15 residues. V dropped 1 base and J dropped 2 bases, with 8 bases sitting between them. This chain uses TRBV11-2 with TRBJ2-2; no clear D. Input material: memory CD4+ T cells sorted from blood. The subset was: CD45RA-negative fraction. This receptor was taken from a man aged 18 to 29 in good health. CDR3 sequence: CASSLVLVNTGELFF. Here the CDR3 DNA reads TGTGCCAGCAGCTTAGTCCTCGTTAACACCGGGGAGCTGTTTTTT.